One sample yielded the 12 T cell receptor beta chains listed below, sequenced in a study of monozygotic twins with cystic fibrosis. Data came from immunoSEQ multiplex PCR; TCRdb stores just in-frame clones and leaves some out. The table has about 20,000 clones, approximately 96% seen once; the top ten hold about 2%. The sequenced material came from blood. The origin of the receptors is a woman aged 25 to 39 with cystic fibrosis.

This sequence joins TRBV5-1 and TRBJ1-5, with D possibly being TRBD1 (6 bases). The CDR3 runs 15 residues. The V end lost 4 bases, the J end lost 4 bases, and 15 bases lay between the germline ends. CDR1 and CDR2 from the germline V gene are SGHRS and YFSETQ. The CDR3 loop reads CASSTDGQPNQPQHF. As DNA, the CDR3 is TGCGCCAGCAGCACAGATGGACAGCCGAATCAGCCCCAGCATTTT.

This clone was recorded only once. The chain links TRBV5-1 to TRBJ1-3; 7 bases map to TRBD1. This CDR3 is 16 amino acids long. V shed 0 bases, J shed 1 base, and the junction held 4 bases outside the gene matches. Germline V gene lookup returns CDR1 SGHRS and CDR2 YFSETQ. CDR3 loop: CASSLAGGKSGNTIYF. The CDR3, as DNA: TGCGCCAGCAGCTTGGCAGGGGGGAAATCTGGAAACACCATATATTTT.

V usage is TRBV10-3 and J usage is TRBJ2-7; D possibly corresponds to TRBD1 (6 bases). The CDR3 loop spans 13 amino acids. V was shortened by 6 bases and J by 1 base, with 10 bases between the two germline ends. Germline V CDR1 and CDR2: ENHRY, SYGVKD. The CDR3 DNA follows: TGTGCCATCAGCCTACAGGGTTCCTACGAGCAGTACTTC. This sequence encodes CAISLQGSYEQYF.

The chain combines TRBV29-1 with TRBJ2-1, with 9 bases identical to TRBD1. The germline CDR1 and CDR2 sequences are SQVTM and ANQGSEA. V lost 5 bases and J lost 6; bases outside the gene matches: 2. This CDR3 has 12 amino acids. The CDR3 loop is CSVQDRGNEQFF. Written as DNA, the CDR3 is TGCAGCGTTCAGGACAGGGGCAATGAGCAGTTCTTC.

This rearrangement joins TRBV5-1 to TRBJ2-7, with 8 positions matching TRBD1. In germline, CDR1 is SGHRS, CDR2 YFSETQ. Trimming cost V 2 bases and J 4 bases; bases outside gene matches: 8. The CDR3 covers 15 residues. The CDR3 DNA is TGCGCCAGCAGCTTCACCGGGACAGGATATTACGAGCAGTACTTC. The encoded protein is CASSFTGTGYYEQYF.

J is TRBJ1-5 and V is TRBV4-3; D possibly corresponds to TRBD1 (6 bases). Germline V CDR1 and CDR2: LGHNA, YSLEER. The CDR3 is 13 residues long. Trimming shortened V by 4 bases and J by 6 bases, and 10 bases separated the two germline ends. The CDR3 spells CASSLTGTQPQHF. Written as DNA, the CDR3 is TGCGCCAGCAGCCTAACAGGGACTCAGCCCCAGCATTTT.

The rearrangement links TRBV15 to TRBJ1-2; D is possibly TRBD1 (5 bases). Germline lookup yields CDR1 LNHNV and CDR2 YYDKDF (reference sequence). Trimming left V 0 bases short and J 8 bases short, with 10 bases between. The CDR3 loop spans 13 amino acids. The CDR3: CATSRDWQGGYTF. DNA of the CDR3: TGTGCCACCAGCAGAGATTGGCAGGGCGGCTACACCTTC. The whole variable domain, remainder taken from reference TRBV15 and TRBJ1-2, is DAMVIQNPRYQVTQFGKPVTLSCSQTLNHNVMYWYQQKSSQAPKLLFHYYDKDFNNEADTPDNFQSRRPNTSFCFLDIRSPGLGDTAMYLCATSRDWQGGYTFGSGTRLTVV.

This rearrangement joins TRBV6-5 to TRBJ1-1; unclear D gene. V was clipped by 3 bases and J by 1 base, with 9 bases between them. There are 14 residues in the CDR3. The germline gives CDR1 MNHEY, CDR2 SVGAGI. The CDR3 protein is CASSYQLKNTEAFF. The CDR3 DNA sequence: TGTGCCAGCAGTTATCAACTAAAGAACACTGAAGCTTTCTTT.

The chain is built from TRBV29-1 and TRBJ2-5; no firm D call. The CDR3 is 12 residues long. V dropped 6 bases and J dropped 4 bases, with 12 bases sitting between them. The germline V gene encodes CDR1 SQVTM and CDR2 ANQGSEA. The CDR3 sequence: CSVRPEPETQYF. CDR3 sequence (DNA): TGCAGCGTGAGACCAGAACCAGAGACCCAGTACTTC. The full variable domain, with the rest looked up from reference TRBV29-1 and TRBJ2-5, is SAVISQKPSRDICQRGTSLTIQCQVDSQVTMMFWYRQQPGQSLTLIATANQGSEATYESGFVIDKFPISRPNLTFSTLTVSNMSPEDSSIYLCSVRPEPETQYFGPGTRLLVL.

The CDR3, as DNA: TGTGCCAGCAGCCAAGAGTCTTCGAACTGGCCTACGCAGTATTTT. It translates to CASSQESSNWPTQYF. This rearrangement joins TRBV14 to TRBJ2-3; D is unresolved. CDR1 SGHDN and CDR2 FVKESK come from the germline V gene. V was clipped by 0 bases and J by 8 bases, with 15 bases between them. The CDR3 is 15 residues long.

This rearrangement joins TRBV5-1 to TRBJ2-3; 11 bases line up with TRBD2. The CDR3 runs 16 residues. CDR1 is SGHRS, CDR2 YFSETQ, per germline. Trimming took 3 bases from V and 0 from J; bases not matched to a gene: 3. CDR3 DNA sequence: TGCGCCAGCAGCTCCGGGACTAGCGGTAGCACAGATACGCAGTATTTT. Amino acid sequence: CASSSGTSGSTDTQYF.

This chain links TRBV5-1 with TRBJ1-2, with D unresolved. Germline-derived CDR1 and CDR2 are SGHRS and YFSETQ. V was clipped by 0 bases and J by 8 bases, with 14 bases between them. The CDR3 loop spans 14 amino acids. DNA for the CDR3: TGCGCCAGCAGCTTGGAGTCGGCGTCGGGCGGCTACACCTTC. Protein sequence: CASSLESASGGYTF.